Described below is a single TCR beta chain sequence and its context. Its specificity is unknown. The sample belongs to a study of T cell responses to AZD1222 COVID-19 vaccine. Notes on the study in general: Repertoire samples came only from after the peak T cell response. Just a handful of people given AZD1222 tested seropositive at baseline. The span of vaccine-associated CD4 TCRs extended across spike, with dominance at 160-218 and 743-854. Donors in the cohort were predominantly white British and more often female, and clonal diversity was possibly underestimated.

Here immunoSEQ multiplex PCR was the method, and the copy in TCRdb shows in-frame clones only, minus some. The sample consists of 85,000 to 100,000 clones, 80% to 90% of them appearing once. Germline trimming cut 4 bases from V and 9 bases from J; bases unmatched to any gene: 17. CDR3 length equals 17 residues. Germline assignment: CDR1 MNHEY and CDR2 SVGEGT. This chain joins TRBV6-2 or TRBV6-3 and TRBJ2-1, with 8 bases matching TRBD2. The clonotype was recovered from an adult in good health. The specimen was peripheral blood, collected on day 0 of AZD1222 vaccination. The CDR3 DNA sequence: TGTGCCAGCAGTTTATGGAGTAGCGGGAAGGCAACAGGTGAGCAGTTCTTC. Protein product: CASSLWSSGKATGEQFF.